The sequence of this TCR beta chain was determined in a study of cytomegalovirus exposure and HLA in healthy donors. Whole-study findings and limits: The classifier reportedly diagnosed cytomegalovirus status with high specificity and sensitivity. It was reported in a later analysis that an Asian-associated ancestry cluster showed fewer N-insertions than the approximately 670-donor mean.

V gave up 1 base and J gave up 4 bases, with 7 bases separating them. CDR1 and CDR2 from the germline V gene are SGHNT and YYREEE (reference sequence). The CDR3 extends over 13 amino acids. The PCR used 60 Vbeta and 13 Jbeta primers. The assay was immunoSEQ multiplex PCR, and TCRdb's table has in-frame clones only and misses some. There are 160,000 or so clones in the sample; roughly 79% occur only once, and roughly 4.9% lies in the top ten. With regard to this clone: Its antigen is unidentified.

The rearrangement links TRBV5-4 to TRBJ2-3; unclear D gene. The sequenced sample consisted of PBMCs. The receptor comes from a woman younger than 35 in good health and CMV-seropositive. DNA of the CDR3: TGTGCCAGCAGCTTGCTTATCGCAGATACGCAGTATTTT. This codes for CASSLLIADTQYF. Using reference TRBV5-4 and TRBJ2-3 for the parts outside the CDR3, the full variable domain is ETGVTQSPTHLIKTRGQQVTLRCSSQSGHNTVSWYQQALGQGPQFIFQYYREEENGRGNFPPRFSGLQFPNYSSELNVNALELDDSALYLCASSLLIADTQYFGPGTRLTVL.